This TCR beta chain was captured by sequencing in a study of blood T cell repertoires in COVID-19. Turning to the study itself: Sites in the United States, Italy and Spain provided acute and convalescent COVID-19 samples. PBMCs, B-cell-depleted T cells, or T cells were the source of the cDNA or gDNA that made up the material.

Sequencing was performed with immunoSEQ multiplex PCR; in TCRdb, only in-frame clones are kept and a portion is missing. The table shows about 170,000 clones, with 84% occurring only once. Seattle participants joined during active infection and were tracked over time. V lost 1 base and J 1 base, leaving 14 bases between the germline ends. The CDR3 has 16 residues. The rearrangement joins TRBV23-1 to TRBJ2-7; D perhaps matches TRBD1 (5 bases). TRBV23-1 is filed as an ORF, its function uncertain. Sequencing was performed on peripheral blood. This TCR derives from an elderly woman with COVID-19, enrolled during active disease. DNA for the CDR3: TGCGCCAGCAGTCAATGTCAGAGGCAGGGATCCTACGAGCAGTACTTC. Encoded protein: CASSQCQRQGSYEQYF.